The rows below give T cell receptor beta chains drawn from one sample of a study of T cell responses to AZD1222 COVID-19 vaccine. Measured with immunoSEQ multiplex PCR; TCRdb has only the in-frame clones, and not every one. In the table there are about 260,000 clones, 85% to 95% of which are singletons. The sequencing used peripheral blood, collected on day 0 of AZD1222 vaccination. The source of these receptors is an adult in good health. The CDR3 runs from the conserved cysteine through the conserved F or W. A D gene is named only where the DNA matches it firmly. Rows may omit the clone size; those that give it use once, few, many or a size class.

abundance: .
v_gene: TRBV4-1
d_gene: TRBD2
j_gene: TRBJ2-7
CDR3aa: CASSQGLAGYYEQYF
CDR3nt: TGCGCCAGCAGCCAAGGACTAGCGGGTTACTACGAGCAGTACTTC

abundance: .
v_gene: TRBV6-2/TRBV6-3
d_gene: .
j_gene: TRBJ2-7
CDR3aa: CASTPGAGIAYEQYF
CDR3nt: TGTGCCAGCACCCCAGGGGCAGGGATTGCCTACGAGCAGTACTTC

abundance: .
v_gene: TRBV7-7
d_gene: TRBD2
j_gene: TRBJ2-7
CDR3aa: CASSPLAGFNYEQYF
CDR3nt: TGTGCCAGCAGCCCACTAGCGGGTTTTAACTACGAGCAGTACTTC

abundance: .
v_gene: TRBV5-1
d_gene: TRBD1
j_gene: TRBJ1-2
CDR3aa: CASSLDRGPYGYTF
CDR3nt: TGCGCCAGCAGCTTGGACAGGGGGCCGTATGGCTACACCTTC

abundance: once
v_gene: TRBV15
d_gene: .
j_gene: TRBJ2-7
CDR3aa: CATSRGGPRRSQQYF
CDR3nt: TGTGCCACCAGCAGAGGGGGGCCCCGGCGGTCTCAGCAGTACTTC

abundance: .
v_gene: TRBV5-8
d_gene: TRBD1
j_gene: TRBJ2-7
CDR3aa: CASSKRDRAYEQYF
CDR3nt: TGTGCCAGCAGCAAACGGGACAGAGCCTACGAGCAGTACTTC

abundance: .
v_gene: TRBV6-2/TRBV6-3
d_gene: .
j_gene: TRBJ1-1
CDR3aa: CASSRVHNTEAFF
CDR3nt: TGTGCCAGCAGTAGGGTCCATAACACTGAAGCTTTCTTT

abundance: .
v_gene: TRBV29-1
d_gene: TRBD1
j_gene: TRBJ2-5
CDR3aa: CSVVQGAIKETQYF
CDR3nt: TGCAGCGTTGTACAGGGGGCGATAAAAGAGACCCAGTACTTC

abundance: .
v_gene: TRBV7-2
d_gene: TRBD1
j_gene: TRBJ2-2
CDR3aa: CASSSGQGEGGELFF
CDR3nt: TGTGCCAGCAGCTCGGGACAGGGGGAAGGCGGGGAGCTGTTTTTT

abundance: .
v_gene: TRBV20-1
d_gene: .
j_gene: TRBJ1-2
CDR3aa: CSASEQSLYGYTF
CDR3nt: TGCAGTGCTAGTGAACAGAGCCTGTATGGCTACACCTTC

abundance: .
v_gene: TRBV3-1/TRBV3-2
d_gene: TRBD1
j_gene: TRBJ1-6
CDR3aa: CASSQGGTANSPLHF
CDR3nt: TGTGCCAGCAGCCAAGGGGGGACAGCTAATTCACCCCTCCACTTT

abundance: once
v_gene: TRBV2
d_gene: .
j_gene: TRBJ1-2
CDR3aa: CASSSGRPPSVDGYTF
CDR3nt: TGTGCCAGCAGCTCGGGTCGACCGCCCAGCGTTGATGGCTACACCTTC

abundance: .
v_gene: TRBV5-6
d_gene: .
j_gene: TRBJ2-2
CDR3aa: CASSFQARWTGELFF
CDR3nt: TGTGCCAGCAGCTTTCAGGCCCGATGGACCGGGGAGCTGTTTTTT

abundance: .
v_gene: TRBV28
d_gene: .
j_gene: TRBJ2-1
CDR3aa: CATRSSYNEQFF
CDR3nt: TGTGCCACCCGGAGCTCCTACAATGAGCAGTTCTTC

abundance: .
v_gene: TRBV9
d_gene: TRBD2
j_gene: TRBJ2-7
CDR3aa: CASSVGDGGRAGSEQYF
CDR3nt: TGTGCCAGCAGCGTAGGGGATGGCGGGAGGGCCGGGAGCGAGCAGTACTTC

abundance: .
v_gene: TRBV27
d_gene: .
j_gene: TRBJ1-5
CDR3aa: CASSLRRDSNQPQHF
CDR3nt: TGTGCCAGCAGTTTACGCAGGGATAGCAATCAGCCCCAGCATTTT

abundance: once
v_gene: TRBV10-3
d_gene: .
j_gene: TRBJ1-1
CDR3aa: CAISFSTVNTEAFF
CDR3nt: TGTGCCATCAGTTTCTCGACGGTGAACACTGAAGCTTTCTTT

abundance: .
v_gene: TRBV5-1
d_gene: TRBD1
j_gene: TRBJ2-7
CDR3aa: CASHPGTGGLKQYF
CDR3nt: TGCGCCAGCCACCCCGGGACAGGGGGCTTAAAGCAGTACTTC

abundance: .
v_gene: TRBV6-6
d_gene: .
j_gene: TRBJ2-3
CDR3aa: CASNLGADTDTQYF
CDR3nt: TGTGCCAGCAATCTAGGGGCAGACACAGATACGCAGTATTTT

abundance: .
v_gene: TRBV28
d_gene: .
j_gene: TRBJ1-1
CDR3aa: CASSLDSRWIF
CDR3nt: TGTGCCAGCAGTTTAGACAGCCGTTGGATCTTT

abundance: .
v_gene: TRBV29-1
d_gene: .
j_gene: TRBJ1-1
CDR3aa: CSVDSGRTEAFF
CDR3nt: TGCAGCGTTGATTCGGGACGCACTGAAGCTTTCTTT

abundance: .
v_gene: TRBV9
d_gene: .
j_gene: TRBJ2-7
CDR3aa: CASSPHGTDSYEQYF
CDR3nt: TGTGCCAGCAGCCCACATGGTACAGATTCCTACGAGCAGTACTTC

abundance: .
v_gene: TRBV5-6
d_gene: .
j_gene: TRBJ2-3
CDR3aa: CASSEMRGTDTQYF
CDR3nt: TGTGCCAGCAGCGAGATGAGGGGCACAGATACGCAGTATTTT

abundance: .
v_gene: TRBV10-3
d_gene: .
j_gene: TRBJ2-7
CDR3aa: CAISEDRVLLEQYF
CDR3nt: TGTGCCATCAGTGAGGACAGAGTTCTTCTGGAGCAGTACTTC

abundance: .
v_gene: TRBV11-2
d_gene: .
j_gene: TRBJ2-1
CDR3aa: CASSFRADRITYNEQFF
CDR3nt: TGTGCCAGCAGCTTTCGTGCTGATAGGATAACCTACAATGAGCAGTTCTTC

abundance: .
v_gene: TRBV29-1
d_gene: .
j_gene: TRBJ2-1
CDR3aa: CSVVQGGGGEQFF
CDR3nt: TGCAGCGTTGTTCAGGGGGGGGGCGGTGAGCAGTTCTTC

abundance: .
v_gene: TRBV3-1/TRBV3-2
d_gene: .
j_gene: TRBJ2-7
CDR3aa: CASSPRGAYEQYF
CDR3nt: TGTGCCAGCAGCCCACGAGGAGCCTACGAGCAGTACTTC

abundance: .
v_gene: TRBV2
d_gene: TRBD1
j_gene: TRBJ1-1
CDR3aa: CASSLTGGTEAFF
CDR3nt: TGTGCCAGCAGCTTGACAGGGGGCACTGAAGCTTTCTTT

abundance: .
v_gene: TRBV20-1
d_gene: TRBD1
j_gene: TRBJ2-2
CDR3aa: CSASIQGFTGELFF
CDR3nt: TGCAGTGCTAGTATACAGGGGTTCACCGGGGAGCTGTTTTTT

abundance: .
v_gene: TRBV5-1
d_gene: TRBD1
j_gene: TRBJ2-7
CDR3aa: CASSLPTGAMREQYF
CDR3nt: TGCGCCAGCAGCTTGCCCACAGGGGCTATGCGGGAGCAGTACTTC

abundance: .
v_gene: TRBV30
d_gene: TRBD2
j_gene: TRBJ2-2
CDR3aa: CASSPVAGGPGELFF
CDR3nt: TGTGCCTCCTCCCCGGTAGCGGGAGGGCCCGGGGAGCTGTTTTTT

abundance: few
v_gene: TRBV7-9
d_gene: .
j_gene: TRBJ2-2
CDR3aa: CASSSTVNTGELFF
CDR3nt: TGTGCCAGCAGCTCGACAGTGAACACCGGGGAGCTGTTTTTT

abundance: .
v_gene: TRBV3-1/TRBV3-2
d_gene: .
j_gene: TRBJ1-2
CDR3aa: CASSQTPRGGYTF
CDR3nt: TGTGCCAGCAGCCAGACACCAAGGGGCGGCTACACCTTC

abundance: .
v_gene: TRBV4-1
d_gene: .
j_gene: TRBJ2-7
CDR3aa: CASSLLGGPYEQYF
CDR3nt: TGCGCCAGCAGCCTGCTTGGGGGGCCCTACGAGCAGTACTTC

abundance: .
v_gene: TRBV9
d_gene: TRBD1
j_gene: TRBJ1-2
CDR3aa: CASSVEGQGSYGYTF
CDR3nt: TGTGCCAGCAGCGTAGAGGGACAGGGAAGTTATGGCTACACCTTC

abundance: once
v_gene: TRBV9
d_gene: TRBD2
j_gene: TRBJ2-3
CDR3aa: CASSLGGITDTQYF
CDR3nt: TGTGCCAGCAGCCTCGGGGGGATCACAGATACGCAGTATTTT

abundance: .
v_gene: TRBV11-2
d_gene: TRBD2
j_gene: TRBJ2-3
CDR3aa: CASSRMGGKNTQYF
CDR3nt: TGTGCCAGCAGCCGAATGGGGGGGAAGAATACGCAGTATTTT

abundance: .
v_gene: TRBV7-8
d_gene: .
j_gene: TRBJ2-7
CDR3aa: CASSLLGNGEQYF
CDR3nt: TGTGCCAGCAGCTTGCTGGGGAACGGGGAGCAGTACTTC

abundance: .
v_gene: TRBV10-2
d_gene: .
j_gene: TRBJ1-1
CDR3aa: CASSDPDSTEAFF
CDR3nt: TGCGCCAGCAGTGATCCAGATAGCACTGAAGCTTTCTTT

abundance: .
v_gene: TRBV5-1
d_gene: TRBD2
j_gene: TRBJ2-3
CDR3aa: CASKTSGGTTDTQYF
CDR3nt: TGCGCCAGTAAGACTAGCGGGGGGACCACAGATACGCAGTATTTT

abundance: .
v_gene: TRBV6-5
d_gene: .
j_gene: TRBJ2-7
CDR3aa: CASTLLAYSYEQYF
CDR3nt: TGTGCCAGCACCCTCCTAGCGTACTCCTACGAGCAGTACTTC

abundance: .
v_gene: TRBV6-5
d_gene: TRBD1
j_gene: TRBJ1-5
CDR3aa: CASSGDRGGGQPQHF
CDR3nt: TGTGCCAGCAGCGGGGACAGGGGGGGTGGTCAGCCCCAGCATTTT

abundance: .
v_gene: TRBV2
d_gene: .
j_gene: TRBJ1-2
CDR3aa: CASVPLMSNYGYTF
CDR3nt: TGTGCCAGCGTTCCTTTGATGTCTAACTATGGCTACACCTTC

abundance: .
v_gene: TRBV2
d_gene: .
j_gene: TRBJ1-1
CDR3aa: CASSVEGGGTEAFF
CDR3nt: TGTGCCAGCAGTGTCGAGGGAGGGGGCACTGAAGCTTTCTTT

abundance: .
v_gene: TRBV5-1
d_gene: TRBD1
j_gene: TRBJ2-7
CDR3aa: CASSNTGGNEQYF
CDR3nt: TGCGCCAGCAGCAATACAGGGGGCAACGAGCAGTACTTC

abundance: once
v_gene: TRBV4-2
d_gene: TRBD2
j_gene: TRBJ2-3
CDR3aa: CASRRLAEGPDTQYF
CDR3nt: TGTGCCAGCAGACGACTAGCGGAAGGACCCGATACGCAGTATTTT

abundance: .
v_gene: TRBV4-3
d_gene: .
j_gene: TRBJ2-7
CDR3aa: CASSQAPLAGHEQYF
CDR3nt: TGCGCCAGCAGCCAAGCACCCCTCGCGGGCCACGAGCAGTACTTC

abundance: .
v_gene: TRBV7-2
d_gene: TRBD2
j_gene: TRBJ2-2
CDR3aa: CASSLGWGGTGELFF
CDR3nt: TGTGCCAGCAGCTTAGGATGGGGAGGGACCGGGGAGCTGTTTTTT

abundance: once
v_gene: TRBV20-1
d_gene: .
j_gene: TRBJ2-2
CDR3aa: CSASIGSGELFF
CDR3nt: TGCAGTGCTAGTATAGGCTCCGGGGAGCTGTTTTTT

abundance: once
v_gene: TRBV5-1
d_gene: .
j_gene: TRBJ2-2
CDR3aa: CASSLTENTGELFF
CDR3nt: TGCGCCAGCAGCTTGACAGAGAACACCGGGGAGCTGTTTTTT

abundance: .
v_gene: TRBV19
d_gene: .
j_gene: TRBJ2-2
CDR3aa: CASSLTGVTNTGELFF
CDR3nt: TGTGCCAGTAGTTTGACAGGTGTAACTAACACCGGGGAGCTGTTTTTT

abundance: .
v_gene: TRBV24-1
d_gene: TRBD1
j_gene: TRBJ2-4
CDR3aa: CATSDSGTVENIQYF
CDR3nt: TGTGCCACCAGTGATTCCGGGACAGTCGAAAACATTCAGTACTTC

abundance: .
v_gene: TRBV28
d_gene: .
j_gene: TRBJ1-2
CDR3aa: CASSSGSGQYYGYTF
CDR3nt: TGTGCCAGCAGTTCCGGTTCGGGGCAGTACTATGGCTACACCTTC